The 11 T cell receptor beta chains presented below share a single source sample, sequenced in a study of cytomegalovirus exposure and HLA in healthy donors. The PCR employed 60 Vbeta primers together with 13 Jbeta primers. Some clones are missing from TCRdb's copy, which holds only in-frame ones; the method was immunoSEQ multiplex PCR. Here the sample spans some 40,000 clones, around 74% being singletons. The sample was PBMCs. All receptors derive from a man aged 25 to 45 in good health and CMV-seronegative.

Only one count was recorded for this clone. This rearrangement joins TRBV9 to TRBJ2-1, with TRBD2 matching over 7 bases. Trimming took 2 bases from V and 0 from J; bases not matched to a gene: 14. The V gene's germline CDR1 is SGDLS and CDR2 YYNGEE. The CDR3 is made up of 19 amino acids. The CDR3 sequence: CASSVGGWGGPTSYNEQFF. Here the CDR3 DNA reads TGTGCCAGCAGCGTCGGGGGGTGGGGAGGGCCGACCTCCTACAATGAGCAGTTCTTC.

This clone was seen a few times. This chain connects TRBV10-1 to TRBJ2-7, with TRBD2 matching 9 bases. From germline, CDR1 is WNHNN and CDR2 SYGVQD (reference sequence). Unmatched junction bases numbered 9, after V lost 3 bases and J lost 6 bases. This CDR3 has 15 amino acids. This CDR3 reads CASSDSASGVREQYF. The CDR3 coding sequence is TGCGCCAGCAGTGATTCGGCTAGCGGGGTGCGCGAGCAGTACTTC.

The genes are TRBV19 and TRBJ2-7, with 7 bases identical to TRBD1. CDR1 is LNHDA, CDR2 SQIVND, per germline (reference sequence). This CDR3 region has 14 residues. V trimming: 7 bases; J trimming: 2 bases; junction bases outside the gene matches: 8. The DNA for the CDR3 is TGTGCCAGTACTCCTACAGGGGTGGCCTACGAGCAGTACTTC. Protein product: CASTPTGVAYEQYF.

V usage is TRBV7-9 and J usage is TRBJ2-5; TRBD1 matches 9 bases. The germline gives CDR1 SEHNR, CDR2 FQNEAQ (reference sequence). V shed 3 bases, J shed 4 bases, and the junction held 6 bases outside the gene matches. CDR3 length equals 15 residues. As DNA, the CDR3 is TGTGCCAGCAGCTTTCGGGACAGGGTAACAGAGACCCAGTACTTC. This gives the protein CASSFRDRVTETQYF.

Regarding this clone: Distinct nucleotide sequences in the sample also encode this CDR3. CDR3 DNA: TGTGCCAGCTCACCACCGGGACTTACCTACGAGCAGTACTTC. Its translation: CASSPPGLTYEQYF. The V gene is TRBV18, the J gene TRBJ2-7, with a weak D call TRBD2 (6 bases). Germline V CDR1 and CDR2: KGHSH, LQKENI. This CDR3 has 14 residues. Trimming removed 0 bases from V and 2 bases from J, with 8 bases in between.

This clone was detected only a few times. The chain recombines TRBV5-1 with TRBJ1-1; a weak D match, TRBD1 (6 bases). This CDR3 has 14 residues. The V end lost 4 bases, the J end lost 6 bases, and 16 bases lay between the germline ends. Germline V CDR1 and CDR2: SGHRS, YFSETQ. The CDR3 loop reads CASSNREEGAEAFF. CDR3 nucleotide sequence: TGCGCCAGCAGCAACAGGGAAGAGGGAGCTGAAGCTTTCTTT.

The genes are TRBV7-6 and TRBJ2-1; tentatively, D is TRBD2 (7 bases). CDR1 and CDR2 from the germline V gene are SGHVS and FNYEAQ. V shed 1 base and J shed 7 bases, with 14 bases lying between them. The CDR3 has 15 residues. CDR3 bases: TGTGCCAGCAGCTTAGGCGGGCGGGGGCGAAATGAGCAGTTCTTC. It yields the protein CASSLGGRGRNEQFF.

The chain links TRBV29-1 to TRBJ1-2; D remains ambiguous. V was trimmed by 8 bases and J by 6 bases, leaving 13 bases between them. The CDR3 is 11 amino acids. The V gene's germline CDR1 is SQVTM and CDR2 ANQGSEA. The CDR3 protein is CSSRSGNGYTF. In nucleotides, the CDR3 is TGCAGCTCCCGTTCGGGGAATGGCTACACCTTC.

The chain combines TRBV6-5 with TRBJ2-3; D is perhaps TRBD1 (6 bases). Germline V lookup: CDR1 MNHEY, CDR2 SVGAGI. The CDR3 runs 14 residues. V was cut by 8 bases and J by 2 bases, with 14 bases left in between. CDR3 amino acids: CASSRTVITDTQYF. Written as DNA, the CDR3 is TGTGCCAGCTCCCGGACAGTAATCACAGATACGCAGTATTTT.

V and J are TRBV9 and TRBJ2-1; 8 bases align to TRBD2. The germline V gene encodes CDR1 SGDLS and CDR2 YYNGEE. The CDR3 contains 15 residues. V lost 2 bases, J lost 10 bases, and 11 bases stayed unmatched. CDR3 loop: CASSVASGPGREQFF. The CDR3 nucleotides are TGTGCCAGCAGCGTTGCTAGCGGGCCTGGCCGGGAGCAGTTCTTC.

CDR3 amino acids: CASSWRGVGTEAFF. CDR3 DNA sequence: TGTGCCAGCAGTTGGCGGGGGGTGGGCACTGAAGCTTTCTTT. This chain joins TRBV14 and TRBJ1-1; TRBD1 is a possible D gene (5 bases). This CDR3 contains 14 residues. Germline lookup yields CDR1 SGHDN and CDR2 FVKESK. V lost 6 bases to trimming and J lost 4 bases, with 15 bases between them. Full variable domain (remainder filled in from reference TRBV14 and TRBJ1-1): EAGVTQFPSHSVIEKGQTVTLRCDPISGHDNLYWYRRVMGKEIKFLLHFVKESKQDESGMPNNRFLAERTGGTYSTLKVQPAELEDSGVYFCASSWRGVGTEAFFGQGTRLTVV.